This T cell receptor (beta chain) emerged from a study of blood T cell repertoires in COVID-19. Study as a whole: Whether acute or convalescent, the COVID-19 samples came from the United States, Italy and Spain. Nucleic acid was either cDNA or gDNA, and it came from T cells, B-cell-depleted T cells, or PBMCs.

In the authors' methods: The assay estimated nucleated cells by amplifying reference gene primers. Assay: immunoSEQ multiplex PCR; the TCRdb copy retains only in-frame clones and omits some. The V and J calls and clone size are taken from that table; D and trimming were inferred from the DNA. This table has under 250,000 clones, around four fifths appearing once. The CDR3 contains 13 residues. Germline V gene lookup returns CDR1 SGHNT and CDR2 YYREEE (reference sequence). After removal of 6 bases from V and 5 bases from J, the junction contained 3 bases not matched to a gene. This clone was recorded a few times.

The source of this sequence is a woman aged 40 to 49 with active or convalescent COVID-19. The chain has TRBV5-4 and TRBJ2-5; 11 positions match TRBD1. The sequenced sample was peripheral blood. The CDR3 loop reads CASKDRGRETQYF. The CDR3 DNA reads as TGTGCCAGCAAGGACAGGGGGCGGGAGACCCAGTACTTC.